Presented here are 9 T cell receptor beta chains from one specimen sequenced in a study of shared clonotypes between healthy human individuals. Naive CD8 cells were CD45RO-negative, positively selected for CCR7, excluding terminally differentiated effector memory CD45RA+ cells. Assay used: immunoSEQ multiplex PCR; TCRdb lists only in-frame clones, some missing. The sample has 660,000 or so clones, 95% to 97% seen once. Sequenced sample: naive CD8+ T cells sorted from blood. All receptors come from a woman in her twenties or thirties in good health.

V and J are TRBV27 and TRBJ1-1; TRBD1 matches 8 bases. V lost 5 bases to trimming and J lost 2 bases; unmatched junction nucleotides: 7. The CDR3 consists of 15 residues. CDR1 is MNHEY and CDR2 is SMNVEV in the germline V gene (reference sequence). CDR3: CASSTYRGANTEAFF. CDR3 DNA: TGTGCCAGCAGTACCTACAGGGGGGCTAACACTGAAGCTTTCTTT.

The chain is built from TRBV4-1 and TRBJ2-5; D is perhaps TRBD2 (6 bases). The germline V gene has CDR1 MGHRA and CDR2 YSYEKL. V dropped 6 bases and J dropped 1 base, with 18 bases sitting between them. The CDR3 totals 16 residues. CDR3 DNA sequence: TGCGCCAGCAGTCGTCGAGTTCCGGGGGTCCAAGAGACCCAGTACTTC. This translates into CASSRRVPGVQETQYF.

J is TRBJ2-5 and V is TRBV7-9; no clear D gene. The better agreement between TRBJ2-7 and the DNA end casts doubt on the J call. Per the germline V gene, CDR1 is SEHNR and CDR2 is FQNEAQ (reference sequence). There are 13 residues in the CDR3. Written as DNA, the CDR3 is TGTGCCAGCAGCTTAGCCTACAGCTACGAGCAGTACTTC. It is translated as CASSLAYSYEQYF.

The chain is built from TRBV4-1 and TRBJ2-2; D gene unclear. The CDR3 is made up of 14 amino acids. Trimming took off 4 bases at V and 6 bases at J, with 12 bases between the two ends. In germline, CDR1 is MGHRA, CDR2 YSYEKL. The DNA of the CDR3 is TGCGCCAGCAGCCCTCACCCCTCAGCCGGGGAGCTGTTTTTT. The encoded protein is CASSPHPSAGELFF.

V usage is TRBV7-9 and J usage is TRBJ2-7; the match to TRBD1 covers 9 bases. Trimming at V came to 5 bases and at J to 6 bases, leaving 11 bases not matched to a gene. There are 15 residues in the CDR3. Germline loops: CDR1 SEHNR, CDR2 FQNEAQ (reference sequence). CDR3 region: CASSARTGAWSEQYF. DNA for the CDR3: TGTGCCAGCAGCGCGCGGACAGGGGCGTGGTCCGAGCAGTACTTC.

The V and J genes are TRBV7-9 and TRBJ2-2, with no clear D. The CDR3 sequence is 14 residues long. Germline CDR1 and CDR2: SEHNR and FQNEAQ (reference sequence). Trimming removed 3 bases at V and 7 bases at J, with 12 bases between. CDR3 bases: TGTGCCAGCAGCTTTCAAGCGACCCACGGGGAGCTGTTTTTT. Translating gives CASSFQATHGELFF. The variable domain in full, with the rest retrieved from reference TRBV7-9 and TRBJ2-2, is DTGVSQNPRHKITKRGQNVTFRCDPISEHNRLYWYRQTLGQGPEFLTYFQNEAQLEKSRLLSDRFSAERPKGSFSTLEIQRTEQGDSAMYLCASSFQATHGELFFGEGSRLTVL.

The chain uses TRBV2 and TRBJ1-5; the D is unclear. Trimming removed 3 bases from V and 5 bases from J, with 8 bases in between. The CDR3 is 13 amino acids. CDR1 is SNHLY and CDR2 is FYNNEI in the germline V gene. The chain's CDR3 is CASSEFRYQPQHF. Written as DNA, the CDR3 is TGTGCCAGCAGTGAGTTTAGATATCAGCCCCAGCATTTT.

The chain couples TRBV19 to TRBJ2-7; 9 nucleotides align to TRBD2. The CDR3 extends over 13 amino acids. The germline V gene encodes CDR1 LNHDA and CDR2 SQIVND (reference sequence). Trimming at V came to 6 bases and at J to 3 bases, leaving 3 bases not matched to a gene. The CDR3 DNA is TGTGCCAGTAGGACTAGCGGAGACTACGAGCAGTACTTC. As protein: CASRTSGDYEQYF.

V is TRBV9 and J is TRBJ2-7; TRBD2 matches at 8 bases. The CDR3 is 18 residues long. V dropped 2 bases and J dropped 2; count of bases not matched to a gene: 15. Germline V gene lookup returns CDR1 SGDLS and CDR2 YYNGEE. The CDR3 sequence: CASSVQGGEAGVPYEQYF. Written as DNA, the CDR3 is TGTGCCAGCAGCGTTCAGGGTGGGGAAGCGGGAGTTCCCTACGAGCAGTACTTC.